This T cell receptor (beta chain) appears in the sequencing data of a study of T cell responses to AZD1222 COVID-19 vaccine. About the study: Pooled in the analysis were second doses at about 4 or about 12 weeks. General observations from the study: It was only after the peak T cell response that any repertoires were sampled. Mostly white British, mostly female donors; authors suggested clonal diversity may be underestimated. The study found vaccine-associated CD4 TCRs spanning spike, dominant at 160-218 and 743-854.

This clone showed up just once. Its antigen is as yet unknown. Clones were read by immunoSEQ multiplex PCR, and TCRdb kept only the in-frame ones, dropping some. The sample yields approximately 70,000 clones, 86% seen once. The sample consisted of peripheral blood, taken on day 0 of AZD1222 vaccination. This clonotype originated in an adult in good health.

CDR3 DNA: TGTGCCAGCAGCTTAGCGCAGTTCGGCGAGCAGTACTTC. This codes for CASSLAQFGEQYF. This chain uses TRBV7-2 with TRBJ2-7; D is unresolved. The CDR3 length is 13 residues. Germline V gene sequence: CDR1 SGHTA, CDR2 FQGNSA. Trimming shortened V by 0 bases and J by 6 bases, and 9 bases separated the two germline ends.